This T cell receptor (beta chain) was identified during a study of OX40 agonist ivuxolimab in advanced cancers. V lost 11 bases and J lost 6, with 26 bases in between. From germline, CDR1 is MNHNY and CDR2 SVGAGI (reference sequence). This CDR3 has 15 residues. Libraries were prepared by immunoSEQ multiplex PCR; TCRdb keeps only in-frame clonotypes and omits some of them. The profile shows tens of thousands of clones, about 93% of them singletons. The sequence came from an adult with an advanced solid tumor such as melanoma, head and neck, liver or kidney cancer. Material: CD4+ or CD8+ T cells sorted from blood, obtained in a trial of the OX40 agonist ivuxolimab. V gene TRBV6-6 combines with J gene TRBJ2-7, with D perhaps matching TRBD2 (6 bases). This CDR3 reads CASRGSWRESPEQYF. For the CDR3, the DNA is TGTGCCTCTAGGGGTTCTTGGCGGGAAAGCCCCGAGCAGTACTTC.